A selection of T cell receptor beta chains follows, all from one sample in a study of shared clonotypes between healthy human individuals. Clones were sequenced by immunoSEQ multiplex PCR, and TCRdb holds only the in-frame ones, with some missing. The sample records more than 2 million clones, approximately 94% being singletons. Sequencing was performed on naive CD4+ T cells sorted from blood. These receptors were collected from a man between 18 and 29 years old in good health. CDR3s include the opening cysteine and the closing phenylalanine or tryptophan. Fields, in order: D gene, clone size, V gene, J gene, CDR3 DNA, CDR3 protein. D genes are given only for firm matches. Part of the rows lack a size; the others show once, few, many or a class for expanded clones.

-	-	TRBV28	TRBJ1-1	TGTGCCAGCATCCTCAGGCCCCCGGGAGGGTCGGGGGGCACTGAAGCTTTCTTT	CASILRPPGGSGGTEAFF
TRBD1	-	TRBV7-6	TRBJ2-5	TGTGCCAGCAGCTTAGGCCGGACAGGGGGCGGGGAGACCCAGTACTTC	CASSLGRTGGGETQYF
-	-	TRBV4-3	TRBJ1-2	TGCGCCAGCAGCCAAGAAAACTGGTATGGCTACACCTTC	CASSQENWYGYTF
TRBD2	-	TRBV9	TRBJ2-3	TGTGCCAGCAGCGCCCGAAGACCGCTAGCGGGGGGCACAGATACGCAGTATTTT	CASSARRPLAGGTDTQYF
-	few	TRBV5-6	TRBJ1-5	TGTGCCAGCAACAGGGCGGGCCATGGCAATCAGCCCCAGCATTTT	CASNRAGHGNQPQHF
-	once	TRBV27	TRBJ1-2	TGTGCCAGCAGTTTATCTGACGCGCCGGGACGGGGCTACACCTTC	CASSLSDAPGRGYTF
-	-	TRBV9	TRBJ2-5	TGTGCCAGCAGCCTGACAGTACAAGAGACCCAGTACTTC	CASSLTVQETQYF
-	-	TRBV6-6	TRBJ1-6	TGTGCCAGCAGTTATGTGTCCACAGTGGGGAATTCACCCCTCCACTTT	CASSYVSTVGNSPLHF
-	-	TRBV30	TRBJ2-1	TGTGCCTGGAGTCCTCTCCTGGCGGGTACCTACAATGAGCAGTTCTTC	CAWSPLLAGTYNEQFF
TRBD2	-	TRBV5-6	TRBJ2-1	TGTGCCAGCAGGCAGACTAGCGGGACGAGCTCCTACAATGAGCAGTTCTTC	CASRQTSGTSSYNEQFF